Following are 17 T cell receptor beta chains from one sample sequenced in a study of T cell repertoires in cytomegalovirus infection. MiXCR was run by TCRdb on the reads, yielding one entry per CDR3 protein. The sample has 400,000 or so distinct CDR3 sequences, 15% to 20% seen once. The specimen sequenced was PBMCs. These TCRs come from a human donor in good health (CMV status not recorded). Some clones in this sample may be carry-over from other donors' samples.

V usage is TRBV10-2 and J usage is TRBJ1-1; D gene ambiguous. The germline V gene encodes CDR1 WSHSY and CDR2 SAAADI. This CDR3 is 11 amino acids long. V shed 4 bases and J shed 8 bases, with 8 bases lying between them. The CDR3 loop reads CASSGEGEAFF. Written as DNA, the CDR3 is TGCGCCAGCAGTGGCGAAGGGGAAGCTTTCTTT.

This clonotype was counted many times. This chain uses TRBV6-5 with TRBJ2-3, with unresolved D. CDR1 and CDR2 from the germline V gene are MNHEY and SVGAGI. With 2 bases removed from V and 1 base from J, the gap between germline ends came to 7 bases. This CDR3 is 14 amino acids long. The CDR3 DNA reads TGTGCCAGCAGTTACCGTTGGGGCACAGATACGCAGTATTTT. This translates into CASSYRWGTDTQYF.

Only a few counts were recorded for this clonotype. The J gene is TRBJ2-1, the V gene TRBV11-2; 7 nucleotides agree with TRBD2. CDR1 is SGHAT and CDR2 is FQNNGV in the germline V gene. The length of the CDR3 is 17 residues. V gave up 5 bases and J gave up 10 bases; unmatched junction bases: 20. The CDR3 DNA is TGTGCCAGCAGCCGCACCCTCAGAAAGGGCGGGGGAATGGAGCAGTTCTTC. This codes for CASSRTLRKGGGMEQFF. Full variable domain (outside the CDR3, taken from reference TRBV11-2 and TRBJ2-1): EAGVAQSPRYKIIEKRQSVAFWCNPISGHATLYWYQQILGQGPKLLIQFQNNGVVDDSQLPKDRFSAERLKGVDSTLKIQPAKLEDSAVYLCASSRTLRKGGGMEQFFGPGTRLTVL.

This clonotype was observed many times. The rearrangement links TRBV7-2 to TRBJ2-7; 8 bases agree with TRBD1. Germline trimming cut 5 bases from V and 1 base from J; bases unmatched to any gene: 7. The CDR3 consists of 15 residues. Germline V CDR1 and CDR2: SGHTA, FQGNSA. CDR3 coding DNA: TGTGCCAGCAGCACTCGACAGGGGTTGTCCTACGAGCAGTACTTC. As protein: CASSTRQGLSYEQYF.

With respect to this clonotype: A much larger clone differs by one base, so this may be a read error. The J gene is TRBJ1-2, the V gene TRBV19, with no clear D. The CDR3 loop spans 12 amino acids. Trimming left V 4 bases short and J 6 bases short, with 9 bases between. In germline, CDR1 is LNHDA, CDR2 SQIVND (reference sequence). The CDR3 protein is CASSNAVDGYTF. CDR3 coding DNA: TGTGCCAGTAGTAACGCGGTTGATGGCTACACCTTC.

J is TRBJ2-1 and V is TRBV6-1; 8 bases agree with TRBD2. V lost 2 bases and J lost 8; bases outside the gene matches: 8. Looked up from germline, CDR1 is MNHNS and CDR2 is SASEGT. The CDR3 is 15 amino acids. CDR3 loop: CASSERGGRYHEQFF. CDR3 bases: TGTGCCAGCAGTGAACGGGGGGGACGTTACCATGAGCAGTTCTTC.

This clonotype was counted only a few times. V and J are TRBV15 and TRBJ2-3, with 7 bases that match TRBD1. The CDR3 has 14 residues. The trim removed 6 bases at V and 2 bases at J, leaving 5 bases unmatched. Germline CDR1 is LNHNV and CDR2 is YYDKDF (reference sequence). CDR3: CATRRDSNTDTQYF. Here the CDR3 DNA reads TGTGCCACCAGACGGGACAGTAACACAGATACGCAGTATTTT.

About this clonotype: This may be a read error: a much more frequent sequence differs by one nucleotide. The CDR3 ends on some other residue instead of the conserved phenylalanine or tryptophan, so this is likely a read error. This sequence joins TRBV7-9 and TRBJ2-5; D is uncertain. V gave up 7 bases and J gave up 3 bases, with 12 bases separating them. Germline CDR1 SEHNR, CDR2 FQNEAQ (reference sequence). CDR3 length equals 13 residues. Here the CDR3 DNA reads TGTGCCAGCACCTACCCCTCAGAAGAGACCCAGTACTTG. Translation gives CASTYPSEETQYL.

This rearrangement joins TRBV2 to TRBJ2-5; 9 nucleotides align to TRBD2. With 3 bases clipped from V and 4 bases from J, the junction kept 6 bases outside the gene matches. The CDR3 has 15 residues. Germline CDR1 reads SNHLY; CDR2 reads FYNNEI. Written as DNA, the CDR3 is TGTGCCAGCAGTGATACACGAGCGGGGGGAGAGACCCAGTACTTC. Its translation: CASSDTRAGGETQYF.

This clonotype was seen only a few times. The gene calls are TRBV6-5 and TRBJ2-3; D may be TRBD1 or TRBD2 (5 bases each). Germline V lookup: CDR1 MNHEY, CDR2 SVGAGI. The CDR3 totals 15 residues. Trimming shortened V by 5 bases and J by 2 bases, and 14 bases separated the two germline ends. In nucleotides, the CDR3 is TGTGCCAGCAGTCTCGGGGCGGACTCCACAGATACGCAGTATTTT. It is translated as CASSLGADSTDTQYF.

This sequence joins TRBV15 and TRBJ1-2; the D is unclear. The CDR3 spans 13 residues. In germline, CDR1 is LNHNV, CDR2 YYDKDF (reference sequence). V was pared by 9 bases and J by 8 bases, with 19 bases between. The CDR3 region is CATADGDWSGYTF. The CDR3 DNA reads TGTGCCACGGCCGACGGGGATTGGAGCGGCTACACCTTC.

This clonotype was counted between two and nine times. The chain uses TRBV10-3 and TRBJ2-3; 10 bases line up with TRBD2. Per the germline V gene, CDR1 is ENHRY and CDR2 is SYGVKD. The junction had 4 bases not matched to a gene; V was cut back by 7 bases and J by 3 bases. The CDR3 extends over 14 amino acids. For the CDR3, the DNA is TGTGCCATCAACCTAGCGGGAGCGACAGATACGCAGTATTTT. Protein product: CAINLAGATDTQYF.

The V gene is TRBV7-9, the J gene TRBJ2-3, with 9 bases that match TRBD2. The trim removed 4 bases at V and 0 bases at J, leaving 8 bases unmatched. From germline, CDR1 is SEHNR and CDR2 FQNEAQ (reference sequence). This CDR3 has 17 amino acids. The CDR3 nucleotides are TGTGCCAGCAGCTCTCCTAGCGGGAAGGGTAGCACAGATACGCAGTATTTT. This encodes CASSSPSGKGSTDTQYF.

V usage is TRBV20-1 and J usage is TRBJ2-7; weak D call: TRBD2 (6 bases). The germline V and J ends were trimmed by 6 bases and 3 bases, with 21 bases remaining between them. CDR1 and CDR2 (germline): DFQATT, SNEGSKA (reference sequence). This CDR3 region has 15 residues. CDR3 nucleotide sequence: TGCAGTGCCTCAAGGACCCTGGGAGGCCGCTACGAGCAGTACTTC. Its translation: CSASRTLGGRYEQYF.

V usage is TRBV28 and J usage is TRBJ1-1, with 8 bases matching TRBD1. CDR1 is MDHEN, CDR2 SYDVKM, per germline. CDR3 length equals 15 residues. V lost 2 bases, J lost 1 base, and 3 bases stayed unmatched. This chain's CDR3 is CASSLRTGKNTEAFF. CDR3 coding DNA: TGTGCCAGCAGTTTAAGGACAGGGAAGAACACTGAAGCTTTCTTT.

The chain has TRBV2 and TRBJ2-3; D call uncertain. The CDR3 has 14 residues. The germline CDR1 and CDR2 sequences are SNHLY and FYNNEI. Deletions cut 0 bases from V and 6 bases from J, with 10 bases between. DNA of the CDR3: TGTGCCAGCAGTGAAGCGAACCCGGGCGATACGCAGTATTTT. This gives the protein CASSEANPGDTQYF.

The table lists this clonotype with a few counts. CDR3 nucleotides: TGCAGTGCTGGGAAGAACTATGGCTACACCTTC. It yields the protein CSAGKNYGYTF. The chain uses TRBV20-1 and TRBJ1-2; no clear D gene. There are 11 residues in the CDR3. From germline, CDR1 is DFQATT and CDR2 SNEGSKA (reference sequence). Trimming shortened V by 5 bases and J by 2 bases, and 6 bases separated the two germline ends.